This is a list of T cell receptor beta chains from one sample in a study of T cells expressing NK-cell markers. TCRdb reworked the 5' RACE reads into one entry per CDR3 protein, no DNA. The sample data list some 600,000 distinct CDR3 sequences. The specimen sequenced was blood T cells: a sorted CD56 or NKG2C T cell subset, CD4+ or CD8+ T cells, or bulk PBMC T cells (not recorded which). Receptors originate from a man aged 18 to 30 in good health. The CDR3 runs from the conserved cysteine through the conserved F or W.

J gene: TRBJ2-2; V gene: TRBV7-3; CDR3 protein: CASSLILRGAGPGELFF
J gene: TRBJ1-5; V gene: TRBV7-9; CDR3 protein: CASQGSGNQPQHF
J gene: TRBJ2-7; V gene: TRBV20-1; CDR3 protein: CSAPSRDGDYEQYF
J gene: TRBJ1-2; V gene: TRBV28; CDR3 protein: CASRLFMGDNYGYTF
J gene: TRBJ2-5; V gene: TRBV7-2; CDR3 protein: CATSSSQETQYF
J gene: TRBJ1-3; V gene: TRBV27; CDR3 protein: CASSVDPRSGNTIYF
J gene: TRBJ2-7; V gene: TRBV5-1; CDR3 protein: CASSLALAGGQEQYF
J gene: TRBJ2-3; V gene: TRBV6-2/TRBV6-3; CDR3 protein: CASSLAGKGADTQYF
J gene: TRBJ1-6; V gene: TRBV7-2; CDR3 protein: CASSLGTKHSPLHF
J gene: TRBJ2-5; V gene: TRBV7-9; CDR3 protein: CAGYKGLAGETQYF
J gene: TRBJ2-1; V gene: TRBV24-1; CDR3 protein: CATSDVTGSNGGDEQFF
J gene: TRBJ2-5; V gene: TRBV28; CDR3 protein: CASTTGIVETQYF
J gene: TRBJ2-5; V gene: TRBV7-9; CDR3 protein: CASSRAVGEAQYF
J gene: TRBJ2-7; V gene: TRBV7-8; CDR3 protein: CASSLVVSGNYEQYF
J gene: TRBJ1-5; V gene: TRBV27; CDR3 protein: CASSTLPINQPQHF
J gene: TRBJ1-1; V gene: TRBV6-2/TRBV6-3; CDR3 protein: CASSYSGTGYTEAFF
J gene: TRBJ2-1; V gene: TRBV3-1; CDR3 protein: CASSRHFAGTSGNNEQFF
J gene: TRBJ2-1; V gene: TRBV5-1; CDR3 protein: CASSFLRDEQFF
J gene: TRBJ2-2; V gene: TRBV29-1; CDR3 protein: CSVSGLAVIGNTGELFF
J gene: TRBJ1-2; V gene: TRBV20-1; CDR3 protein: CSATARTGDYGYTF
J gene: TRBJ2-1; V gene: TRBV21-1; CDR3 protein: CASSKQGYHEQFF
J gene: TRBJ2-2; V gene: TRBV12-3/TRBV12-4; CDR3 protein: CASSRGLAVETGELFF
J gene: TRBJ2-1; V gene: TRBV12-3/TRBV12-4; CDR3 protein: CASSIGTPPRNEQFF
J gene: TRBJ2-1; V gene: TRBV24-1; CDR3 protein: CATSEGTGGRNEQFF
J gene: TRBJ2-3; V gene: TRBV3-1; CDR3 protein: CASSQDGNPPKYF
J gene: TRBJ2-1; V gene: TRBV27; CDR3 protein: CASSLFGTPTDEQFF
J gene: TRBJ2-1; V gene: TRBV15; CDR3 protein: CATSWGKRELGNEQFF
J gene: TRBJ1-2; V gene: TRBV14; CDR3 protein: CASSPQGSISGYTF
J gene: TRBJ2-7; V gene: TRBV7-3; CDR3 protein: CASSLYPGSYEQYF
J gene: TRBJ2-3; V gene: TRBV7-9; CDR3 protein: CASLPGGYTDTQYF
J gene: TRBJ2-4; V gene: TRBV10-3; CDR3 protein: CAISADRVGKNIQYF
J gene: TRBJ2-5; V gene: TRBV7-6; CDR3 protein: CASSLDPGEVGTQYF
J gene: TRBJ2-7; V gene: TRBV12-3/TRBV12-4; CDR3 protein: CASSLRPGPSYEQYF
J gene: TRBJ1-2; V gene: TRBV25-1; CDR3 protein: CASSDAGYYGYTF
J gene: TRBJ2-7; V gene: TRBV18; CDR3 protein: CASSPSSGYEQYF
J gene: TRBJ2-1; V gene: TRBV5-8; CDR3 protein: CASSPGQNPYNEQFF
J gene: TRBJ2-2; V gene: TRBV5-6; CDR3 protein: CAARDGLTGELFF
J gene: TRBJ2-5; V gene: TRBV12-3/TRBV12-4; CDR3 protein: CASKTGRETQYF
J gene: TRBJ1-5; V gene: TRBV7-8; CDR3 protein: CASSSRLQGLLNQPQHF
J gene: TRBJ2-7; V gene: TRBV5-1; CDR3 protein: CASSLAGGPSYEQYF
J gene: TRBJ1-4; V gene: TRBV4-2; CDR3 protein: CASSQEVGLSNEKLFF
J gene: TRBJ2-1; V gene: TRBV14; CDR3 protein: CASSQETSGTRSVYNEQFF
J gene: TRBJ2-7; V gene: TRBV12-3/TRBV12-4; CDR3 protein: CASRETSGGWEQYF